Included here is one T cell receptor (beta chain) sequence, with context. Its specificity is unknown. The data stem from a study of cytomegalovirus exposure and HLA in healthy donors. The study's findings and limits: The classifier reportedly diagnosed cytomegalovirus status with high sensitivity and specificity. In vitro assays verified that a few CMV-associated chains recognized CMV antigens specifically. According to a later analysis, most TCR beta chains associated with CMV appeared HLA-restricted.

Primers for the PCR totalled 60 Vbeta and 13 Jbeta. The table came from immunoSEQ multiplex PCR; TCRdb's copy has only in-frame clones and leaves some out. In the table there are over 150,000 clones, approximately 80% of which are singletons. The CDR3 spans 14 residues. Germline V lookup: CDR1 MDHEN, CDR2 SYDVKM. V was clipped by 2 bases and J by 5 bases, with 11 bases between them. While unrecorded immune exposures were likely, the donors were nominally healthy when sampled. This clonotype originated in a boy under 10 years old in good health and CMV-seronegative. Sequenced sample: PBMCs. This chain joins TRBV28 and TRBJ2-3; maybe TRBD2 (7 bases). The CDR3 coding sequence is TGTGCCAGCAGTTTAAGAGGGGGGGAAGATACGCAGTATTTT. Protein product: CASSLRGGEDTQYF. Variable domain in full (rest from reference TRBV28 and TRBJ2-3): DVKVTQSSRYLVKRTGEKVFLECVQDMDHENMFWYRQDPGLGLRLIYFSYDVKMKEKGDIPEGYSVSREKKERFSLILESASTNQTSMYLCASSLRGGEDTQYFGPGTRLTVL.